These 30 T cell receptor beta chains originate from one sample sequenced in a study of blood T cell repertoires in COVID-19. The repertoire was sequenced with immunoSEQ multiplex PCR; TCRdb's copy has only in-frame clones and lacks some. The table lists about 120,000 clones, 80% of them singletons. The sample consisted of peripheral blood. All receptors come from a man aged 55 to 70 with active or convalescent COVID-19.

The genes are TRBV25-1 and TRBJ1-5; no definite D call. The germline V and J ends were trimmed by 1 base and 3 bases, with 10 bases remaining between them. The CDR3 has 15 amino acids. Germline CDR1 and CDR2: MGHDK and SYGVNS. CDR3 bases: TGTGCCAGCAGTGAATCGGGGAGTTACAATCAGCCCCAGCATTTT. As protein: CASSESGSYNQPQHF.

The J gene is TRBJ2-7, the V gene TRBV6-5; D is perhaps TRBD2 (7 bases). CDR3 length: 15 residues. V lost 8 bases and J 0 bases, leaving 17 bases between the germline ends. The germline gives CDR1 MNHEY, CDR2 SVGAGI. The CDR3 here is CASSRGGTVSYEQYF. The CDR3 DNA is TGTGCCAGCTCAAGGGGGGGCACTGTCTCCTACGAGCAGTACTTC.

The chain recombines TRBV15 with TRBJ1-6; D gene unclear. The V gene's germline CDR1 is LNHNV and CDR2 YYDKDF (reference sequence). The germline V and J ends were trimmed by 3 bases and 5 bases, with 17 bases remaining between them. The CDR3 has 17 residues. CDR3 protein: CATSRRGSGINNSPLHF. CDR3 DNA sequence: TGTGCCACCAGCAGGCGAGGATCGGGGATTAATAATTCACCCCTCCACTTT.

The chain has TRBV6-1 and TRBJ1-1; D is perhaps TRBD1 (6 bases). The V gene's germline CDR1 is MNHNS and CDR2 SASEGT. Trimming removed 1 base at V and 13 bases at J, with 13 bases between. The CDR3 consists of 12 residues. The CDR3 sequence: CASSEDRVEIFF. The DNA for the CDR3 is TGTGCCAGCAGTGAAGACAGGGTGGAAATTTTCTTT.

The CDR3 region is CASSLATSGHGYEQFF. As DNA, the CDR3 is TGTGCCAGCAGCTTAGCGACTAGCGGCCACGGGTATGAGCAGTTCTTC. J is TRBJ2-1 and V is TRBV7-2; 9 bases map to TRBD2. CDR1 is SGHTA, CDR2 FQGNSA, per germline. CDR3 size: 16 residues. V dropped 0 bases and J dropped 8; count of bases not matched to a gene: 8.

The rearrangement uses TRBV29-1 and TRBJ2-1; TRBD2 agrees at 8 bases. V shed 6 bases, J shed 5 bases, and the junction held 12 bases outside the gene matches. The CDR3 has 15 residues. From germline, CDR1 is SQVTM and CDR2 ANQGSEA. The CDR3 sequence is CSVQQGSGTNNEQFF. The CDR3 nucleotides are TGCAGCGTCCAACAAGGTAGCGGGACGAACAATGAGCAGTTCTTC.

This clone turned up a few times. This rearrangement joins TRBV28 to TRBJ1-5; D gene uncertain. Germline assignment: CDR1 MDHEN and CDR2 SYDVKM. V was cut by 3 bases and J by 5 bases, with 8 bases left in between. CDR3 length: 13 residues. The CDR3 DNA is TGTGCCAGCAGTTTTCCCGTTCATCAGCCCCAGCATTTT. It translates to CASSFPVHQPQHF.

The chain recombines TRBV5-1 with TRBJ2-7, with 11 positions matching TRBD2. J lost 5 bases, V lost 4 bases, and 5 bases had no gene match. The CDR3 consists of 14 residues. From germline, CDR1 is SGHRS and CDR2 YFSETQ. The CDR3 DNA reads as TGCGCCAGCAGCCCAACACTAGCGGGAGACGAGCAGTACTTC. This gives the protein CASSPTLAGDEQYF.

This chain joins TRBV6-1 and TRBJ2-1; TRBD1 aligns across 11 bases. The germline V gene encodes CDR1 MNHNS and CDR2 SASEGT. The V segment lost 2 bases and the J segment 5 bases; nucleotides outside the gene matches: 5. The CDR3 loop spans 16 amino acids. CDR3 loop: CASSELGTGGNNEQFF. CDR3 nucleotide sequence: TGTGCCAGCAGTGAATTGGGGACAGGGGGGAACAATGAGCAGTTCTTC.

This chain's CDR3 is CASRPRQGANYEQYF. CDR3 nucleotide sequence: TGTGCCAGCAGACCTCGACAGGGGGCAAACTACGAGCAGTACTTC. This chain connects TRBV6-5 to TRBJ2-7; 10 bases are a match to TRBD1. V dropped 6 bases and J dropped 3; count of bases not matched to a gene: 8. Germline V gene lookup returns CDR1 MNHEY and CDR2 SVGAGI. This CDR3 contains 15 residues.

This clone was seen more than once but under ten times. J is TRBJ1-1 and V is TRBV5-6, with unresolved D. Looked up from germline, CDR1 is SGHDT and CDR2 is YYEEEE. This CDR3 has 14 amino acids. V dropped 1 base and J dropped 3 bases, with 10 bases sitting between them. The CDR3, as DNA: TGTGCCAGCAGCTTGCTGAATGAGGACACTGAAGCTTTCTTT. This encodes CASSLLNEDTEAFF. The full variable domain, in which reference TRBV5-6 and TRBJ1-1 provide the parts outside the CDR3, is DAGVTQSPTHLIKTRGQQVTLRCSPKSGHDTVSWYQQALGQGPQFIFQYYEEEERQRGNFPDRFSGHQFPNYSSELNVNALLLGDSALYLCASSLLNEDTEAFFGQGTRLTVV.

This clone has more than one count but fewer than ten. The sample holds other DNA sequences that translate to the same CDR3. For the CDR3, the DNA is TGTGCCAGTAGCCACCGGGACAGTGGAAACACCATATATTTT. Protein product: CASSHRDSGNTIYF. The V call is TRBV19, the J call TRBJ1-3; 7 nucleotides align to TRBD1. The length of the CDR3 is 14 residues. Germline V gene data show CDR1 as LNHDA and CDR2 as SQIVND (reference sequence). With 6 bases clipped from V and 3 bases from J, the junction kept 5 bases outside the gene matches.

The chain has TRBV12-3 or TRBV12-4 and TRBJ2-7; no definite D call. Trimming shortened V by 1 base and J by 6 bases, and 7 bases separated the two germline ends. This CDR3 contains 12 residues. Here the CDR3 reads CASSLDFGEQYF. The CDR3 DNA sequence: TGTGCCAGCAGTTTAGACTTCGGCGAGCAGTACTTC.

The chain combines TRBV4-1 with TRBJ2-1; D may be TRBD2 (6 bases). Trimming took 0 bases from V and 1 from J, leaving 10 bases between them. From germline, CDR1 is MGHRA and CDR2 YSYEKL. The CDR3 totals 16 residues. This chain's CDR3 is CASSQESGASYNEQFF. For the CDR3, the DNA is TGCGCCAGCAGCCAAGAGTCGGGAGCGTCCTACAATGAGCAGTTCTTC.

This chain uses TRBV11-3 with TRBJ2-1; 11 bases agree with TRBD1. CDR1 is SGHNT, CDR2 YENEEA, per germline. This CDR3 has 14 residues. Trimming removed 5 bases from V and 6 bases from J; junction bases left unmatched: 3. The DNA of the CDR3 is TGTGCCAGCAGCCCCGGGACAGGGGGCAATGAGCAGTTCTTC. Residues: CASSPGTGGNEQFF.

In DNA form, the CDR3 reads TGTGCCAGCAGTCAATTGACAGGGACGTACCAAGAGACCCAGTACTTC. It codes for CASSQLTGTYQETQYF. This chain uses TRBV6-2 or TRBV6-3 with TRBJ2-5, with 7 bases fitting TRBD1. Germline values: CDR1 MNHEY, CDR2 SVGEGT. Unmatched junction bases numbered 9, after V lost 5 bases and J lost 0 bases. The CDR3 contains 16 residues.

This clone was picked up one time. The rearrangement joins TRBV6-6 to TRBJ2-7; D perhaps matches TRBD2 (7 bases). Trimming pared 2 bases from V and 2 bases from J, leaving 13 bases between. Germline CDR1 MNHNY, CDR2 SVGAGI (reference sequence). CDR3 length: 15 amino acids. The CDR3 here is CASSYPGGPTYEQYF. The CDR3 nucleotides are TGTGCCAGCAGTTACCCCGGGGGGCCCACCTACGAGCAGTACTTC.

The CDR3 DNA sequence: TGCGCCAGCAGCTCGTCGGCGGCCGCAGATACGCAGTATTTT. It yields the protein CASSSSAAADTQYF. This rearrangement joins TRBV5-1 to TRBJ2-3, with no clear D. V lost 3 bases to trimming and J lost 4 bases, with 12 bases between them. The CDR3 runs 14 residues. Germline CDR1 and CDR2: SGHRS and YFSETQ.

This clone was counted between two and nine times. This chain joins TRBV19 and TRBJ2-7, with D possibly matching TRBD1 (6 bases). The CDR3 runs 14 residues. With 3 bases removed from V and 2 bases from J, the gap between germline ends came to 11 bases. Germline V gene lookup returns CDR1 LNHDA and CDR2 SQIVND (reference sequence). CDR3 DNA: TGTGCCAGTAGTATGCAGGGGTCGGCCTACGAGCAGTACTTC. It yields the protein CASSMQGSAYEQYF.

The V and J genes are TRBV4-1 and TRBJ2-2; possibly TRBD2 for D (6 bases). V lost 0 bases and J lost 9, with 14 bases in between. This CDR3 comprises 15 residues. Germline CDR1 and CDR2: MGHRA and YSYEKL. CDR3 DNA: TGCGCCAGCAGCCAAGATCACGGGGGTTCGAGGGAGCTGTTTTTT. Translated: CASSQDHGGSRELFF.

The chain carries TRBV7-3 and TRBJ2-1, with 9 nucleotides matching TRBD2. This CDR3 region has 15 residues. V dropped 6 bases and J dropped 1; count of bases not matched to a gene: 4. Germline loops: CDR1 SGHTA, CDR2 FQGTGA. CDR3 nucleotide sequence: TGTGCCAGCAGTCGGAGCGGGGGGTCCTACAATGAGCAGTTCTTC. This encodes CASSRSGGSYNEQFF.

The chain combines TRBV11-3 with TRBJ2-7; 8 nucleotides agree with TRBD1. J gave up 4 bases and V 5 bases, and 4 bases lay outside the gene matches. CDR1 is SGHNT and CDR2 is YENEEA in the germline V gene. This CDR3 has 13 residues. CDR3: CASSQGARYEQYF. The CDR3, as DNA: TGTGCCAGCAGCCAGGGGGCGCGTTACGAGCAGTACTTC.

This clone was seen more than once but under ten times. This sequence joins TRBV11-2 and TRBJ1-5; tentative D call: TRBD1 (5 bases). The CDR3 is made up of 13 amino acids. Per germline, CDR1 SGHAT and CDR2 FQNNGV. V was cut by 8 bases and J by 6 bases, with 14 bases left in between. CDR3 residues: CASEGVRGQPQHF. Here the CDR3 DNA reads TGTGCCAGCGAAGGGGTAAGAGGTCAGCCCCAGCATTTT.

This chain joins TRBV5-4 and TRBJ2-7, with 8 positions matching TRBD2. The CDR3 is made up of 17 amino acids. CDR1 is SGHNT and CDR2 is YYREEE in the germline V gene (reference sequence). V was clipped by 0 bases and J by 5 bases; unmatched bases: 13. Here the CDR3 reads CASSLEPTGGSGNEQYF. Written as DNA, the CDR3 is TGTGCCAGCAGCTTGGAACCTACGGGGGGGAGCGGGAACGAGCAGTACTTC.

The chain carries TRBV2 and TRBJ2-1; D might be TRBD2 (5 bases). The CDR3 is made up of 15 amino acids. Germline V lookup: CDR1 SNHLY, CDR2 FYNNEI. V was shortened by 5 bases and J by 1 base, with 12 bases between the two germline ends. CDR3 in DNA: TGTGCCAGCAGTCTAAACGGGGTGTCCTACAATGAGCAGTTCTTC. Encoded protein: CASSLNGVSYNEQFF.

The chain has TRBV4-1 and TRBJ2-1, with D perhaps TRBD2 (6 bases). This CDR3 contains 16 residues. The germline V gene has CDR1 MGHRA and CDR2 YSYEKL. Trimming removed 4 bases from V and 4 bases from J, with 17 bases in between. The CDR3 loop is CASSLSGTSLYNEQFF. The CDR3 bases are TGCGCCAGCAGCCTATCCGGAACTAGCCTTTACAATGAGCAGTTCTTC.

The gene calls are TRBV24-1 and TRBJ2-5, with D possibly TRBD2 on 7 matching bases. The CDR3 covers 13 residues. Germline lookup yields CDR1 KGHDR and CDR2 SFDVKD. V dropped 10 bases and J dropped 1 base, with 12 bases sitting between them. For the CDR3, the DNA is TGTGCCACGGGGGGGGGCAGCCAAGAGACCCAGTACTTC. Protein: CATGGGSQETQYF.

The V call is TRBV9, the J call TRBJ2-1; 8 bases agree with TRBD2. This CDR3 has 15 amino acids. Germline CDR1 and CDR2: SGDLS and YYNGEE. V was clipped by 4 bases and J by 9 bases; unmatched bases: 12. DNA of the CDR3: TGTGCCAGCAGCTCAACAGGGCTAGCGGGCCCTGAGCAGTTCTTC. This encodes CASSSTGLAGPEQFF.

V and J are TRBV7-8 and TRBJ2-3; unclear D gene. The ends were cut back, 0 bases at V and 2 bases at J, with 6 bases in the middle. Germline V gene data show CDR1 as SGHVS and CDR2 as FQNEAQ. This CDR3 region has 14 residues. The CDR3 DNA reads TGTGCCAGCAGCTTAGCTGAAGCCACAGATACGCAGTATTTT. Translated: CASSLAEATDTQYF.

The V and J genes are TRBV19 and TRBJ2-1, with 10 bases identical to TRBD2. The trim removed 6 bases at V and 5 bases at J, leaving 7 bases unmatched. CDR1 is LNHDA, CDR2 SQIVND, per germline (reference sequence). This CDR3 region has 15 residues. The CDR3 loop reads CASRYQREGHNEQFF. DNA for the CDR3: TGTGCCAGTAGATACCAGCGGGAGGGCCACAATGAGCAGTTCTTC.